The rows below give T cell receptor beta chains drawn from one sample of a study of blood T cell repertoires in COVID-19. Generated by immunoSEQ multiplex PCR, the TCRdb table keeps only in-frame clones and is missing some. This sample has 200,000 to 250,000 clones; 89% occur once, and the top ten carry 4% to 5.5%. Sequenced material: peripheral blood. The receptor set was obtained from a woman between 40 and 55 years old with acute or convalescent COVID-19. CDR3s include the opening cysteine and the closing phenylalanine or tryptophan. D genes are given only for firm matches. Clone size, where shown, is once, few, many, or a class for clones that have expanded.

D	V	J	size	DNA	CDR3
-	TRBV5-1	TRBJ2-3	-	TGCGCCAGCAGCTTGGGGCAGAGCACAGATACGCAGTATTTT	CASSLGQSTDTQYF
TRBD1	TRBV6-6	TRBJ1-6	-	TGTGCCAGCCAACCGGACAGGGGATATTCACCCCTCCACTTT	CASQPDRGYSPLHF
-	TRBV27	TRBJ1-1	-	TGTGCCAGCAGTTCTACCGTGTCCACTGAAGCTTTCTTT	CASSSTVSTEAFF
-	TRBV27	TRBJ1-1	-	TGTGCCAGCAGTTACAGGGAGAACACTGAAGCTTTCTTT	CASSYRENTEAFF
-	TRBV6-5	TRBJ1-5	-	TGTGCCAGCAGTTACGTCGCAGGTGATCAGCCCCAGCATTTT	CASSYVAGDQPQHF
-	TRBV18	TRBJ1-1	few	TGTGCCAGCTCACCCGACGGTGGAGGGCGGACTGAAGCTTTCTTT	CASSPDGGGRTEAFF
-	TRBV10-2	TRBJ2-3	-	TGCGCCAGCAGTGAGATCTCCACAGATACGCAGTATTTT	CASSEISTDTQYF
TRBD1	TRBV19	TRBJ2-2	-	TGTGCCAGTAGTCTGAGACAGGGGGTCATCGGGGAGCTGTTTTTT	CASSLRQGVIGELFF
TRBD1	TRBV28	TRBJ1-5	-	TGTGCCAGCAGGACGACAGGGAGCAATCAGCCCCAGCATTTT	CASRTTGSNQPQHF
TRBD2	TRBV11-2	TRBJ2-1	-	TGTGCCAGCAGCTTAGCGGGGGGGCGCTCCTCCTACAATGAGCAGTTCTTC	CASSLAGGRSSYNEQFF
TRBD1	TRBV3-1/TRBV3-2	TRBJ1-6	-	TGTGCCAGCAGTACTACAGGGGTAGGTAATTCACCCCTCCACTTT	CASSTTGVGNSPLHF
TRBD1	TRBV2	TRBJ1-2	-	TGTGCCAGCAGTGCCGACAGGGGGAGACTCTATGGCTACACCTTC	CASSADRGRLYGYTF
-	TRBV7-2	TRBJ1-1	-	TGTGCCAGCAGCTTAGATCGGGTGAACACTGAAGCTTTCTTT	CASSLDRVNTEAFF
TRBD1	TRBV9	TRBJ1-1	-	TGTGCCAGCAGCGGATTGACAGGGTCGAACACTGAAGCTTTCTTT	CASSGLTGSNTEAFF
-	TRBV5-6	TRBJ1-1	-	TGTGCCAGCAGCCTCATTTTTCTTGACAGACGGAACACTGAAGCTTTCTTT	CASSLIFLDRRNTEAFF
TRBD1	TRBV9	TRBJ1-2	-	TGTGCCAGCAGCGTAATCGGGGGACAGGGTGGAGATGGCTACACCTTC	CASSVIGGQGGDGYTF
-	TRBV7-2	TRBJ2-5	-	TGTGCCAGCAGCTTAGCTTGGCTAGCGCAAGAGACCCAGTACTTC	CASSLAWLAQETQYF
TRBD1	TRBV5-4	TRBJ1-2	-	TGTGCCAGCAGCCGGGACGGGACAGGAGGGGACTATGGCTACACCTTC	CASSRDGTGGDYGYTF
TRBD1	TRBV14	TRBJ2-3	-	TGTGCCAGCAGCCCAACGACAGGGACAGATACGCAGTATTTT	CASSPTTGTDTQYF
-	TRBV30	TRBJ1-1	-	TGTGCCTGGAGTGTACTGTTTGGAAACAGGGAAAGAAACACTGAAGCTTTCTTT	CAWSVLFGNRERNTEAFF
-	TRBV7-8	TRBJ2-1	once	TGTGCCAGCAGCTTAGGGTTGGGGGGATCCCGATACAATGAGCAGTTCTTC	CASSLGLGGSRYNEQFF
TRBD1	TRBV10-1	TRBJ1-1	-	TGCGCCAGCAGGGCCCGACAGGGATCCGAAGCTTTCTTT	CASRARQGSEAFF
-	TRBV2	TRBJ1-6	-	TGTGCCAGCAGCAAAGCGGATGATAATTCACCCCTCCACTTT	CASSKADDNSPLHF
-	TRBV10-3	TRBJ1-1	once	TGTGCCACAAAACAGGACCTGAACACTGAAGCTTTCTTT	CATKQDLNTEAFF
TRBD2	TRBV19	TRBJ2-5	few	TGTGCCAGTAGTGGCGAACTAGCGGGGGTCCAAGAGACCCAGTACTTC	CASSGELAGVQETQYF
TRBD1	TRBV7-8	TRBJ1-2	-	TGTGCCAGCAGCCAGGGACAGGGGAGGGGCTACACCTTC	CASSQGQGRGYTF
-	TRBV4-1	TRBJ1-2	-	TGCGCCAGCAGCCAGCGAGACAGTTCCCCTAACTATGGCTACACCTTC	CASSQRDSSPNYGYTF